This TCR beta chain emerged from a study of cytomegalovirus exposure and HLA in healthy donors. Overall study results and limits: Later genetic work tied a missense DCLRE1C variant to beta-chain V and J trimming.

The CDR3 sequence is 15 residues long. The germline CDR1 and CDR2 sequences are MNHEY and SMNVEV (reference sequence). Trimming stripped 6 bases from V and 3 bases from J, with 18 bases between. Points on this clone: The antigen is unknown.

60 Vbeta and 13 Jbeta primers were used in PCR. Some clones are missing from TCRdb's copy, which holds only in-frame ones; the method was immunoSEQ multiplex PCR. The sample comprises approximately 85,000 clones, around 80% of which are singletons, and about 7.9% rests with the top ten. This sequence joins TRBV27 and TRBJ2-7; D is perhaps TRBD1 (5 bases). Source material: PBMCs. The sequence came from a man aged 30 to 45 in good health and CMV-seronegative. Written as DNA, the CDR3 is TGTGCCAGCAGATCCGTAGCAGGGCGGAGCTACGAGCAGTACTTC. Translated, it gives CASRSVAGRSYEQYF.